This T cell receptor (beta chain) was retrieved from a study of T cell changes during pregnancy in multiple sclerosis. Sequenced by immunoSEQ multiplex PCR; TCRdb stores in-frame clones only, minus some. In the table there are around 60,000 clones, 93% of which are singletons. Germline assignment: CDR1 SGHNT and CDR2 YYREEE (reference sequence). V lost 0 bases, J lost 5 bases, and 4 bases stayed unmatched. There are 15 residues in the CDR3. The rearrangement uses TRBV5-4 and TRBJ2-1; TRBD2 matches at 8 bases. The sample in question was peripheral blood, obtained after pregnancy. The TCR comes from a female donor with multiple sclerosis, enrolled in a pregnancy study. CDR3 protein: CASSLAGRANNEQFF. The DNA of the CDR3 is TGTGCCAGCAGCTTGGCCGGGAGGGCCAACAATGAGCAGTTCTTC.